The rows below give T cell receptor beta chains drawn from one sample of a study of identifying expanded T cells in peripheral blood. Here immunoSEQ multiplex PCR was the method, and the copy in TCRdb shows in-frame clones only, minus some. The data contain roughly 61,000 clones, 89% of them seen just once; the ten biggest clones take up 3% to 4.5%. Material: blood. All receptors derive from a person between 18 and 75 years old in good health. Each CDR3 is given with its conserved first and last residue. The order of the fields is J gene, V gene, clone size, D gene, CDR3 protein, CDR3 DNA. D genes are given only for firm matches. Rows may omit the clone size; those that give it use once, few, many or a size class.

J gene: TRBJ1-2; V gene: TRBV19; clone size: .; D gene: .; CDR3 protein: CASSKPRTANYGYTF; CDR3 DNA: TGTGCCAGTAGTAAACCCCGGACAGCGAATTATGGCTACACCTTC
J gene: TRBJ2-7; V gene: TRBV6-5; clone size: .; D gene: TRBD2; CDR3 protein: CASSSPSGKSHEQYF; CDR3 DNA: TGTGCCAGCAGTTCCCCGAGCGGGAAAAGCCACGAGCAGTACTTC
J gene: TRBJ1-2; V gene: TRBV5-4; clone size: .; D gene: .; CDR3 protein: CASSPTGFRGYTF; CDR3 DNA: TGTGCCAGCAGCCCCACAGGTTTCAGGGGCTACACCTTC
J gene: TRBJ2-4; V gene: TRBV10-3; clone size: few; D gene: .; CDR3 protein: CAISESNGGKNIQYF; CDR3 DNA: TGTGCCATCAGTGAGTCGAACGGGGGAAAAAACATTCAGTACTTC
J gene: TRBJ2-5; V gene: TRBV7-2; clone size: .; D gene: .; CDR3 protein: CASSQTGVETQYF; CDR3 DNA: TGTGCCAGCAGCCAAACGGGGGTAGAGACCCAGTACTTC
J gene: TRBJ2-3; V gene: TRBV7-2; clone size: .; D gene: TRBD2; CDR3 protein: CASSLRTGGPRDTQYF; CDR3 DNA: TGTGCCAGCAGCTTACGAACGGGAGGGCCTCGAGATACGCAGTATTTT
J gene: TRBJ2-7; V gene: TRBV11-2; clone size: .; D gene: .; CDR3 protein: CASSLTWGSYEQYF; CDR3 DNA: TGTGCCAGCAGCCTTACCTGGGGGAGCTACGAGCAGTACTTC
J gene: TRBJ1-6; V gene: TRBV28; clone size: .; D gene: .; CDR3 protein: CASSLNAGDNSPLHF; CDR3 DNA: TGTGCCAGCAGTTTAAACGCAGGGGACAATTCACCCCTCCACTTT
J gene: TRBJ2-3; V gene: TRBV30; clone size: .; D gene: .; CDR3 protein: CAWSVGEGGRVTQYF; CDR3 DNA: TGTGCCTGGAGTGTCGGTGAGGGGGGGAGGGTTACGCAGTATTTT
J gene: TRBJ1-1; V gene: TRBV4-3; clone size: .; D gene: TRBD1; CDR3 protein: CASSRATGDTEAFF; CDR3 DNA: TGCGCCAGCAGCCGGGCGACAGGGGACACTGAAGCTTTCTTT
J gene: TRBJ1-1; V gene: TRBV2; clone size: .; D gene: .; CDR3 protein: CASSMALEAFF; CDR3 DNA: TGTGCCAGCAGTATGGCCCTTGAAGCTTTCTTT
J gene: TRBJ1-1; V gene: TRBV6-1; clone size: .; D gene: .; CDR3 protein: CASREYMNTEAFF; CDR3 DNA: TGTGCCAGCAGGGAATATATGAACACTGAAGCTTTCTTT
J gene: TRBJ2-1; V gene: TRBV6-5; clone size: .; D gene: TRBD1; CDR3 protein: CASSQDREQFF; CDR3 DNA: TGTGCCAGCAGCCAGGACAGGGAGCAGTTCTTC
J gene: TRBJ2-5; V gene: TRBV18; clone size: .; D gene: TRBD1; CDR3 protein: CASSATTPGQGQETQYF; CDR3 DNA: TGTGCCAGCTCAGCCACCACGCCGGGACAGGGGCAAGAGACCCAGTACTTC
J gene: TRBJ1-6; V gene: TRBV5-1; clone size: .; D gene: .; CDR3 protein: CASSLESGPGHNSPLHF; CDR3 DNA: TGCGCCAGCAGCTTGGAAAGTGGGCCAGGGCATAATTCACCCCTCCACTTT
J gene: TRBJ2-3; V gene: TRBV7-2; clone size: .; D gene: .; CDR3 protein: CASRYTGLELDTQYF; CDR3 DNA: TGTGCCAGCAGATATACAGGGTTAGAGCTCGATACGCAGTATTTT
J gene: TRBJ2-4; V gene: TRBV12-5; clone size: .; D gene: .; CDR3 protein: CASGPDRSLAKNIQYF; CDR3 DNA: TGTGCTAGTGGGCCCGACAGATCCCTAGCCAAAAACATTCAGTACTTC
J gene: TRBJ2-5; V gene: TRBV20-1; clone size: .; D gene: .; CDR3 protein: CSASPETQYF; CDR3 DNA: TGCAGTGCTAGCCCCGAGACCCAGTACTTC
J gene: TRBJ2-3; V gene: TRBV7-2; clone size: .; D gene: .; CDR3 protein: CASSSGTSTDTQYF; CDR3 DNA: TGTGCCAGCAGTTCCGGGACTAGCACAGATACGCAGTATTTT
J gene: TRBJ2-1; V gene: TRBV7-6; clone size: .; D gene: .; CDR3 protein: CASSAGPLYEQFF; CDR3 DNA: TGTGCCAGCAGCGCGGGGCCTCTCTATGAGCAGTTCTTC
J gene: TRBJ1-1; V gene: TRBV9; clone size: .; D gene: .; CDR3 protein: CASSVSSVNTEAFF; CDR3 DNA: TGTGCCAGCAGCGTATCGAGTGTGAACACTGAAGCTTTCTTT
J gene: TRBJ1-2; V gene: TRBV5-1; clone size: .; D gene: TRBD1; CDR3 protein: CASSLDTGGAYYGYTF; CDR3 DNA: TGCGCCAGCAGCTTGGATACAGGGGGCGCTTACTATGGCTACACCTTC
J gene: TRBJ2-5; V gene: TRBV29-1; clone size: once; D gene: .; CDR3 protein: CSVDRNGETQYF; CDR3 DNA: TGCAGCGTTGACAGGAATGGAGAGACCCAGTACTTC
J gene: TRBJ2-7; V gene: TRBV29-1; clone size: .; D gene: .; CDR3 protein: CSARSSGEQYF; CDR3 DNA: TGCAGCGCAAGATCATCGGGGGAGCAGTACTTC
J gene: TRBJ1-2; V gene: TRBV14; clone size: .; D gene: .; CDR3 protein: CASSRTDPVYGYTF; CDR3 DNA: TGTGCCAGCAGCCGGACTGATCCCGTTTATGGCTACACCTTC
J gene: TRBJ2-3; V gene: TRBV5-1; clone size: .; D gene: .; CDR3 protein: CASSLAPRADTQYF; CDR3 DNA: TGCGCCAGCAGCTTGGCACCTAGGGCAGATACGCAGTATTTT
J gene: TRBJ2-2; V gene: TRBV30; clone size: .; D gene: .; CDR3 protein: CAWSLRVSSSRELFF; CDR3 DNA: TGTGCCTGGAGTCTGAGGGTTTCTTCCTCCAGGGAGCTGTTTTTT
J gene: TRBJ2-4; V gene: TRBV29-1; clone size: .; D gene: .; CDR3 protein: CSVEDGRRGGIQYF; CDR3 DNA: TGCAGCGTTGAAGATGGGCGGAGGGGTGGCATTCAGTACTTC
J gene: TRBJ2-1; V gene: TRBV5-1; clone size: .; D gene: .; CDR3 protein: CASSSRDKQFF; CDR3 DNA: TGCGCCAGCAGCAGCAGGGACAAGCAGTTCTTC
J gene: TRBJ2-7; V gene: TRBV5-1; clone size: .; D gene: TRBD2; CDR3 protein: CASSFSQRGVPSYEQYF; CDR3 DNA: TGCGCCAGCAGCTTTTCCCAGCGGGGCGTTCCCTCCTACGAGCAGTACTTC
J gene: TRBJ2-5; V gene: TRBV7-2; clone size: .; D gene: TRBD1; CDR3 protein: CASSVRTGGVKTQYF; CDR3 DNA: TGTGCCAGCAGCGTAAGGACAGGGGGCGTGAAGACCCAGTACTTC
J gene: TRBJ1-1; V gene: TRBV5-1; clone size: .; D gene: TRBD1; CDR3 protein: CASSSRQGNTEAFF; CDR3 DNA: TGCGCCAGCAGCTCTCGACAGGGGAACACTGAAGCTTTCTTT
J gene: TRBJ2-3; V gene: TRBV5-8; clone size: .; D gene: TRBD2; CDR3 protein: CASSLSGSTDTQYF; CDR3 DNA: TGTGCCAGCAGCCTTAGCGGGAGCACAGATACGCAGTATTTT
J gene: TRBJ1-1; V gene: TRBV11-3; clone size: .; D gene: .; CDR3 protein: CASSFPHYNIKNTEAFF; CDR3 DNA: TGTGCCAGCAGTTTCCCCCACTACAATATCAAGAACACTGAAGCTTTCTTT
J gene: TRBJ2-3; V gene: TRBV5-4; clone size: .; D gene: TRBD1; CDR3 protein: CASSSGQNTDTQYF; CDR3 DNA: TGTGCCAGCAGCTCGGGACAGAACACAGATACGCAGTATTTT
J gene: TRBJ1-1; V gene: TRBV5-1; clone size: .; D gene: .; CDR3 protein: CASSLGSQGIGEAFF; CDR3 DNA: TGCGCCAGCAGCTTGGGTTCTCAGGGTATTGGTGAAGCTTTCTTT
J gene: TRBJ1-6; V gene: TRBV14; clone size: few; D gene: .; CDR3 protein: CASRQGMGSPLHF; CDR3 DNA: TGTGCCAGCAGACAGGGAATGGGTTCACCCCTCCACTTT
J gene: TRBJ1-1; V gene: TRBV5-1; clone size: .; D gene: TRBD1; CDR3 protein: CASSLLQGGSEAFF; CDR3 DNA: TGCGCCAGCAGCTTGCTACAGGGGGGATCTGAAGCTTTCTTT
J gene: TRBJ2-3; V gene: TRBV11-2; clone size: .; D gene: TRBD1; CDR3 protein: CASSAQGWEPRPF; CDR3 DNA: TGTGCCAGCAGCGCACAGGGGTGGGAACCCAGGCCTTTT
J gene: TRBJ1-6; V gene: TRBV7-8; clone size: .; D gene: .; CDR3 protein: CASSLAGDESPLHF; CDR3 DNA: TGTGCCAGCAGCTTAGCAGGGGATGAATCACCCCTCCACTTT
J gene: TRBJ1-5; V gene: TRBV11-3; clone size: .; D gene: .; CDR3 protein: CASRSGNRFYNQPQHF; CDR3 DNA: TGTGCCAGCAGATCAGGGAACAGGTTCTACAATCAGCCCCAGCATTTT
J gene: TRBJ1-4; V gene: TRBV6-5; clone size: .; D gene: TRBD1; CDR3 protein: CASRPRGRGEKLFF; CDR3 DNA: TGTGCCAGCAGACCTAGGGGGCGGGGTGAAAAACTGTTTTTT
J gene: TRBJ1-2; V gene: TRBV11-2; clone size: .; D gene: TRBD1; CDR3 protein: CASSLGTAFNYGYTF; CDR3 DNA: TGTGCCAGCAGCCTCGGGACAGCCTTCAACTATGGCTACACCTTC
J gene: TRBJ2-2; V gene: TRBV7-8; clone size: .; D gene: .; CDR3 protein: CASSLRAGELFF; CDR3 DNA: TGTGCCAGCAGCTTGCGGGCCGGGGAGCTGTTTTTT
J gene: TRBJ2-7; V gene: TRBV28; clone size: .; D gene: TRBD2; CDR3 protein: CASSLTQLAGGLLSYEQYF; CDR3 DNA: TGTGCCAGCAGTTTAACCCAACTAGCGGGAGGACTACTTTCCTACGAGCAGTACTTC
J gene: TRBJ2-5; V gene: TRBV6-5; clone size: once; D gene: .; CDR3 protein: CASSYQGPPGTQYF; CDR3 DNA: TGTGCCAGCAGTTACCAGGGACCCCCTGGGACCCAGTACTTC